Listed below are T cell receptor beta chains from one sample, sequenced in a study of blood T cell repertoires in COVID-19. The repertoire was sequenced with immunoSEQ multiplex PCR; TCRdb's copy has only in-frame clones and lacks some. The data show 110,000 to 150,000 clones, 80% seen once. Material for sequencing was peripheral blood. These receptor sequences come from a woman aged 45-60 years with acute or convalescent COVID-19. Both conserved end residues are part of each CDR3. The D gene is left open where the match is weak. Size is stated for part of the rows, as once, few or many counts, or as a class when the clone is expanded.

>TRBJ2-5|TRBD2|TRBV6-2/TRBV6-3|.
CASSRTSGQETQYF
TGTGCCAGCAGTCGGACTAGCGGGCAAGAGACCCAGTACTTC
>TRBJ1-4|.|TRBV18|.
CASSPAEPNEKLFF
TGTGCCAGCTCACCGGCGGAACCAAATGAAAAACTGTTTTTT
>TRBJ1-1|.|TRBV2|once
CASSDLDFGTEAFF
TGTGCCAGCAGTGACTTGGACTTCGGCACTGAAGCTTTCTTT
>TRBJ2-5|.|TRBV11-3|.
CASSLDQKETQYF
TGTGCCAGCAGCTTAGACCAGAAAGAGACCCAGTACTTC
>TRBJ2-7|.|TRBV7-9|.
CASSSPWAANYEQYF
TGTGCCAGCAGCTCCCCGTGGGCAGCCAACTACGAGCAGTACTTC
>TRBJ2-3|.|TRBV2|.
CASSELGADTQYF
TGTGCCAGCAGTGAACTGGGCGCAGATACGCAGTATTTT
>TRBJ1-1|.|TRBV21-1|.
CASSEVGFGRPGGLGNTEAFF
TGTGCCAGCAGTGAAGTGGGTTTCGGGCGGCCAGGGGGCTTGGGGAACACTGAAGCTTTCTTT
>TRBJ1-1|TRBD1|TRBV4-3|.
CASSQALGKGAMNTEAFF
TGCGCCAGCAGCCAAGCGTTAGGGAAGGGGGCCATGAACACTGAAGCTTTCTTT
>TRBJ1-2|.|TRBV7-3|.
CASSLTGASGYTF
TGTGCCAGCAGCTTAACAGGGGCGAGTGGCTACACCTTC
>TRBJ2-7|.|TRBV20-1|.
CSAGGTYEQYF
TGCAGTGCCGGCGGTACCTACGAGCAGTACTTC
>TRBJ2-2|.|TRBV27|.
CASFLRGGGELFF
TGTGCCAGCTTTCTTAGGGGGGGCGGGGAGCTGTTTTTT
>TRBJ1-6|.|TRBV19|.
CASSTLRVNSPLHF
TGTGCCAGTAGTACCCTCAGGGTTAATTCACCCCTCCACTTT
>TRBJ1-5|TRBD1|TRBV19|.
CASTDRENQPQHF
TGTGCCAGTACCGACAGGGAAAATCAGCCCCAGCATTTT
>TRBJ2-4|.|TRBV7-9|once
CASSPPPQAAKNIQYF
TGTGCCAGCAGCCCGCCCCCACAAGCGGCCAAAAACATTCAGTACTTC
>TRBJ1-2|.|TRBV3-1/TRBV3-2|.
CASSQDGRGRYYGYTF
TGTGCCAGCAGCCAAGACGGCAGGGGTCGGTACTATGGCTACACCTTC
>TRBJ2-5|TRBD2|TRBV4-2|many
CASSHGTSPYQETQYF
TGTGCCAGCAGCCACGGGACTAGCCCGTACCAAGAGACCCAGTACTTC
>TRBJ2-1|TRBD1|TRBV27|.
CASSLLYRDRIYNEQFF
TGTGCCAGCAGTTTGCTGTACCGGGACAGAATCTACAATGAGCAGTTCTTC
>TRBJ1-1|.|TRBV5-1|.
CASSLGAGNTEAFF
TGCGCCAGCAGCCTCGGAGCCGGGAACACTGAAGCTTTCTTT
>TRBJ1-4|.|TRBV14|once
CASSRDPRSGAETRNGGEKLFF
TGTGCCAGCAGCCGGGATCCGAGATCGGGTGCCGAAACACGGAACGGGGGTGAAAAACTGTTTTTT
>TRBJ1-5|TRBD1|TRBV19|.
CASEATGQGSMPQHF
TGTGCCAGTGAGGCGACGGGACAGGGTTCGATGCCCCAGCATTTT
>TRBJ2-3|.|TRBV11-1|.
CASSSVTGTSSVYF
TGTGCCAGCAGCTCCGTGACCGGGACTTCAAGCGTGTATTTT
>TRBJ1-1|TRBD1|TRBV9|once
CASSADPTGVGTEAFF
TGTGCCAGCAGCGCAGACCCGACAGGGGTTGGGACTGAAGCTTTCTTT
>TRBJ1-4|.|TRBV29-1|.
CSARTEGEKLFF
TGCAGCGCTCGGACAGAAGGGGAAAAACTGTTTTTT
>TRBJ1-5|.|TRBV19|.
CASSMQGLVNQPQHF
TGTGCCAGTAGTATGCAGGGGTTGGTCAATCAGCCCCAGCATTTT
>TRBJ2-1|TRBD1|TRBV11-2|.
CASSFLTGGGNEQFF
TGTGCCAGCAGCTTCCTGACAGGGGGAGGCAATGAGCAGTTCTTC